A selection of T cell receptor beta chains follows, all from one sample in a study of blood T cell repertoires in COVID-19. Libraries were prepared by immunoSEQ multiplex PCR; TCRdb keeps only in-frame clonotypes and omits some of them. The repertoire consists of about 120,000 clones, with 83% occurring once and the leading ten covering around 2%. Sequenced material: peripheral blood. The source of these receptors is a man under 40 with acute or convalescent COVID-19. CDR3s include the opening cysteine and the closing phenylalanine or tryptophan. The order of the fields is CDR3 length, J gene, D gene, clone size, V gene, CDR3 DNA, CDR3 protein. D genes are given only for firm matches. Not every row has a clone size; where given, it reads once, few, many or a size class.

14	TRBJ2-1	NA	NA	TRBV21-1	TGTGCCAACACTACAGGGGATCACTACAATGAGCAGTTCTTC	CANTTGDHYNEQFF
15	TRBJ2-7	TRBD1	NA	TRBV13	TGTGCCAGCAGCTTAGAGACAGGGGGTTTCTACGAGCAGTACTTC	CASSLETGGFYEQYF
16	TRBJ2-3	TRBD2	NA	TRBV24-1	TGTGCCACCAGTGATGGTCTAGCGGGAGCAAGTGATACGCAGTATTTT	CATSDGLAGASDTQYF
13	TRBJ2-7	NA	NA	TRBV12-3/TRBV12-4	TGTGCCAGCAGTTTAGTGTTGGGGGGCGAGCAGTACTTC	CASSLVLGGEQYF
17	TRBJ2-1	NA	once	TRBV4-1	TGCGCCAGCAGCCTGCCGAGAGGCAGCCTAACTTACAATGAGCAGTTCTTC	CASSLPRGSLTYNEQFF
19	TRBJ2-5	TRBD2	NA	TRBV3-1/TRBV3-2	TGTGCCAGCAGCCAAGCAGGACTGGGACTAGCGGGACTGCAAGAGACCCAGTACTTC	CASSQAGLGLAGLQETQYF
13	TRBJ1-2	NA	NA	TRBV12-3/TRBV12-4	TGTGCCAGCAGTATTGACAGTGCTCATGGCTACACCTTC	CASSIDSAHGYTF
16	TRBJ1-2	TRBD1	NA	TRBV10-2	TGCGCCAGCAGAGCTACACGGGACAGCGACACTTATGGCTACACCTTC	CASRATRDSDTYGYTF
12	TRBJ1-2	NA	NA	TRBV5-8	TGTGCCAGCAGCTTCGACACCAATGGCTACACCTTC	CASSFDTNGYTF
12	TRBJ1-2	NA	NA	TRBV9	TGTGCCAGCACGTCGGGGGGCCGGGGCTACACCTTC	CASTSGGRGYTF
15	TRBJ2-7	NA	NA	TRBV5-4	TGTGCCAGCAGCTCCCGGACAGTCCCCTACCCCGAGCAGTACTTC	CASSSRTVPYPEQYF
13	TRBJ1-1	NA	once	TRBV6-5	TGTGCCAGCAGAAGAGGACAGAACACTGAAGCTTTCTTT	CASRRGQNTEAFF
14	TRBJ1-1	NA	NA	TRBV30	TGTGCCTGGAGTGTACGACGGGAAGGGACTGAAGCTTTCTTT	CAWSVRREGTEAFF
14	TRBJ1-1	TRBD1	NA	TRBV5-1	TGCGCCAGCAGCTTCACAACAGGGGTCTCTGAAGCTTTCTTT	CASSFTTGVSEAFF
20	TRBJ2-7	TRBD2	NA	TRBV9	TGTGCCAGCAGCCCCCTCCGAGGAGTTCGCCTAGCGGGGGTAAACTACGAGCAGTACTTC	CASSPLRGVRLAGVNYEQYF
17	TRBJ2-2	TRBD2	few	TRBV13	TGTGCCAGCAGCGACTTTAAGCGGGAGGGCAACACCGGGGAGCTGTTTTTT	CASSDFKREGNTGELFF
17	TRBJ1-6	TRBD1	NA	TRBV7-8	TGTGCCAGCAGCTTAGCTCCCCCGGGACAGGGTAATTCACCCCTCCACTTT	CASSLAPPGQGNSPLHF
14	TRBJ2-5	NA	NA	TRBV6-1	TGTGCCAGCAGTGAAGGGCCAGCGGGAGAGACCCAGTACTTC	CASSEGPAGETQYF